This T cell receptor (beta chain) was recovered during a study of cytomegalovirus exposure and HLA in healthy donors. A multiplex PCR was run with 60 Vbeta primers and 13 Jbeta primers. Authors' data handling: Later reanalysis found around 84 million unique TCR beta chains, some 10 million of them shared. Using immunoSEQ multiplex PCR, the repertoire was profiled, and TCRdb retains in-frame clones only, with some absent. V and J calls and clone size are as listed in that table; D and trimming were resolved from the DNA. This table holds 180,000 or so clones, approximately 59% found once. Regarding the study as a whole: The study recorded about 160 TCR beta chains that were cytomegalovirus-associated.

A note on this clone: As yet, its antigen is unknown.

V lost 1 base to trimming and J lost 2 bases, with 9 bases between them. Germline V gives CDR1 SGHTA, CDR2 FQGNSA. This CDR3 region has 15 residues. What was sequenced was PBMCs. V is TRBV7-2 and J is TRBJ1-5; TRBD1 is a possible D gene (6 bases). The TCR originated in a man aged 35-49 years in good health and CMV-seronegative. The CDR3 is CASSLEEGGNQPQHF. CDR3 DNA sequence: TGTGCCAGCAGCTTAGAAGAGGGGGGCAATCAGCCCCAGCATTTT.